This T cell receptor (beta chain) was sequenced for a study of cytomegalovirus exposure and HLA in healthy donors. Overall study context: Tens of millions of unique TCRs from HLA-typed donors made up an early data release.

Germline V CDR1 and CDR2: MDHEN, SYDVKM. This CDR3 is built from 15 residues. The V end was cut by 7 bases, the J end by 2 bases, with 18 bases between. Vbeta (60) and Jbeta (13) primers were used in the PCR. The data were produced by immunoSEQ multiplex PCR, yet TCRdb's version contains in-frame clones alone and is incomplete. The table lists some 120,000 clones, more than 75% of them singletons, with roughly a tenth in the top ten. This TCR was sampled from a man aged 25-40 years in good health and CMV-seropositive. The V and J genes are TRBV28 and TRBJ2-7, with D possibly TRBD2 on 5 matching bases. The material sequenced was PBMCs. The CDR3 DNA is TGTGCCAGCACATCCGAAGCGGAGGCGGCCTACGAGCAGTACTTC. Encoded protein: CASTSEAEAAYEQYF.